This T cell receptor beta chain is drawn from a study of vaccination and CD4 T cells after COVID-19. The wider study: The study enrolled six male and four female convalescents, two of whom were Hispanic. Samples after vaccination came a median roughly 70 days past dose two, ranging 14 to 241. Study-wide findings and caveats: Detection of a median roughly 83% of reactive clones in convalescent patients was confined to the period after vaccination.

Treatment meaning: roughly ten-day PBMC culture with coronavirus spike peptide pools or control peptides (ViraFEST assay). Regarding this clonotype: What it binds is not known.

V gave up 6 bases and J gave up 7 bases, with 15 bases separating them. CDR3 size: 13 residues. Germline V gene lookup returns CDR1 SNHLY and CDR2 FYNNEI. Once obtained from cultured CD4+ T cells, the DNA was sequenced using the Oncomine TCR Beta short-read assay. TCRdb redid the calling of the PCR reads with MiXCR, one entry per CDR3 protein. The sample holds about 11,000 distinct CDR3 sequences, less than 70% seen once. The sequencing used CD4+ T cells from blood, cultured in vitro, collected before SARS-CoV-2 vaccination. This sequence was found in a human donor who had recovered from COVID-19. This rearrangement joins TRBV2 to TRBJ1-2; tentative D call: TRBD1 (6 bases). The CDR3 loop is CASRADRASGYTF. The CDR3 nucleotides read TGTGCCAGCAGGGCGGACAGAGCTTCTGGCTACACCTTC.